The 17 T cell receptor beta chains presented below share a single source sample, sequenced in a study of pediatric ulcerative colitis. Rectal tissue came from one to two pinch biopsies taken at colonoscopy. The method was immunoSEQ multiplex PCR; TCRdb's version includes in-frame clones alone and lacks a portion of them. The sample has tens of thousands of clones, about 78% seen once. The sequenced material came from gut tissue. The receptors shown here come from a girl between 10 and 17 years old with moderate ulcerative colitis.

The chain couples TRBV5-4 to TRBJ2-1, with no clear D. This CDR3 has 15 amino acids. Germline assignment: CDR1 SGHNT and CDR2 YYREEE (reference sequence). Trimming pared 0 bases from V and 4 bases from J, leaving 11 bases between. The DNA of the CDR3 is TGTGCCAGCAGCTTGGAATCGACCAGATACAATGAGCAGTTCTTC. This codes for CASSLESTRYNEQFF. The full variable domain, completed using reference TRBV5-4 and TRBJ2-1, is ETGVTQSPTHLIKTRGQQVTLRCSSQSGHNTVSWYQQALGQGPQFIFQYYREEENGRGNFPPRFSGLQFPNYSSELNVNALELDDSALYLCASSLESTRYNEQFFGPGTRLTVL.

The chain links TRBV28 to TRBJ2-3; D may be TRBD1 (5 bases). CDR3 length: 16 residues. The V end lost 6 bases, the J end lost 5 bases, and 21 bases lay between the germline ends. The germline gives CDR1 MDHEN, CDR2 SYDVKM. This chain's CDR3 is CASREATGFPGDTQYF. In nucleotides, the CDR3 is TGTGCCAGCAGAGAAGCTACAGGCTTTCCGGGAGATACGCAGTATTTT. Full variable domain (remainder filled in from reference TRBV28 and TRBJ2-3): DVKVTQSSRYLVKRTGEKVFLECVQDMDHENMFWYRQDPGLGLRLIYFSYDVKMKEKGDIPEGYSVSREKKERFSLILESASTNQTSMYLCASREATGFPGDTQYFGPGTRLTVL.

The V gene is TRBV6-5, the J gene TRBJ2-5; possibly TRBD2 for D (7 bases). CDR1 and CDR2 from the germline V gene are MNHEY and SVGAGI. Trimming took off 4 bases at V and 2 bases at J, with 17 bases between the two ends. This CDR3 spans 16 amino acids. The CDR3 DNA is TGTGCCAGCAGTTGGGGAGGGGGGGGTGGACAAGAGACCCAGTACTTC. Translating gives CASSWGGGGGQETQYF.

The CDR3 region has the DNA TGTGCCAGCAGCTTGGCCGGGGGGTCCCACGAGCAGTACTTC. Its protein product is CASSLAGGSHEQYF. J is TRBJ2-7 and V is TRBV5-6, with 7 bases lining up with TRBD2. V lost 0 bases and J lost 5; bases outside the gene matches: 5. Germline V gene data show CDR1 as SGHDT and CDR2 as YYEEEE. The CDR3 is 14 amino acids.

The chain employs TRBV11-2 and TRBJ2-4; tentative D call: TRBD2 (5 bases). V dropped 0 bases and J dropped 6 bases, with 12 bases sitting between them. Germline values: CDR1 SGHAT, CDR2 FQNNGV. The CDR3 covers 15 residues. The CDR3 reads CASSLDPASLNIQYF. The DNA of the CDR3 is TGTGCCAGCAGCTTAGATCCGGCTAGCTTAAACATTCAGTACTTC.

V is TRBV5-5 and J is TRBJ1-4, with D perhaps TRBD1 (5 bases). The V end lost 2 bases, the J end lost 7 bases, and 12 bases lay between the germline ends. In germline, CDR1 is SGHKS, CDR2 YYEKEE (reference sequence). The CDR3 runs 14 residues. The CDR3 nucleotides are TGTGCCAGCAGCTTAGGGGTCGGCAGTGAAAAACTGTTTTTT. Protein sequence: CASSLGVGSEKLFF.

The chain combines TRBV19 with TRBJ2-2; D gene unclear. This CDR3 has 14 residues. Trimming left V 2 bases short and J 6 bases short, with 10 bases between. CDR1 is LNHDA, CDR2 SQIVND, per germline (reference sequence). The CDR3 spells CASSISVRAGELFF. CDR3 bases: TGTGCCAGTAGTATAAGCGTCCGGGCCGGGGAGCTGTTTTTT.

The genes are TRBV5-1 and TRBJ2-5, with 14 bases lining up with TRBD2. The germline gives CDR1 SGHRS, CDR2 YFSETQ. Losses at the gene ends were 7 bases for V and 2 bases for J; bases not matched to a gene: 10. The CDR3 runs 17 residues. CDR3 nucleotide sequence: TGCGCCAGCCAGCCGGGACTAGCGGGGGAGGGGCAAGAGACCCAGTACTTC. Translated, it gives CASQPGLAGEGQETQYF.

The chain carries TRBV7-8 and TRBJ1-1; no definite D call. Trimming left V 1 base short and J 6 bases short, with 3 bases between. Germline CDR1 SGHVS, CDR2 FQNEAQ. The CDR3 is 11 amino acids. CDR3 sequence reads: CASSLGSEAFF. CDR3 nucleotide sequence: TGTGCCAGCAGCTTAGGATCTGAAGCTTTCTTT.

The J gene is TRBJ2-5, the V gene TRBV5-1; D assignment may be TRBD1 or TRBD2 (6 bases each). The V gene lost 0 bases and the J gene lost 0 bases, with 21 bases spanning the gap. The CDR3 covers 19 residues. CDR1 and CDR2 from the germline V gene are SGHRS and YFSETQ. DNA of the CDR3: TGCGCCAGCAGCTTGGCCCAACATGGGGGGCGGACGTACCAAGAGACCCAGTACTTC. This codes for CASSLAQHGGRTYQETQYF. The complete variable domain, with remaining parts taken from reference TRBV5-1 and TRBJ2-5, reads KAGVTQTPRYLIKTRGQQVTLSCSPISGHRSVSWYQQTPGQGLQFLFEYFSETQRNKGNFPGRFSGRQFSNSRSEMNVSTLELGDSALYLCASSLAQHGGRTYQETQYFGPGTRLLVL.

V and J are TRBV4-1 and TRBJ1-4; maybe TRBD1 (5 bases). V was trimmed by 4 bases and J by 7 bases, leaving 16 bases between them. Germline assignment: CDR1 MGHRA and CDR2 YSYEKL. There are 15 residues in the CDR3. CDR3 DNA: TGCGCCAGCAGCCCCCCGTTAGGGGCCCTTGAAAAACTGTTTTTT. Translated: CASSPPLGALEKLFF.

The V gene is TRBV4-3, the J gene TRBJ1-2; possibly TRBD1 for D (6 bases). This CDR3 has 14 residues. V was pared by 1 base and J by 8 bases, with 14 bases between. The germline V gene has CDR1 LGHNA and CDR2 YSLEER. CDR3 nucleotides: TGCGCCAGCAGCCAAGCCATACAGGGAGGAGGCTACACCTTC. Amino acids: CASSQAIQGGGYTF.

CDR3 in amino acids: CASSPGGTRHYEQYF. As DNA, the CDR3 is TGTGCCAGCAGCCCCGGGGGAACCAGGCACTACGAGCAGTACTTC. This chain uses TRBV7-2 with TRBJ2-7; perhaps TRBD2 as D (6 bases). V lost 5 bases to trimming and J lost 3 bases, with 17 bases between them. The CDR3 is 15 amino acids. Germline CDR1 is SGHTA and CDR2 is FQGNSA.

This chain connects TRBV29-1 to TRBJ2-1, with D perhaps TRBD2 (7 bases). With 1 base removed from V and 0 bases from J, the gap between germline ends came to 13 bases. The CDR3 contains 16 residues. Per the germline V gene, CDR1 is SQVTM and CDR2 is ANQGSEA. DNA for the CDR3: TGCAGCGTTGAAGCCCAGGGGAGGGGCTCCTACAATGAGCAGTTCTTC. As protein: CSVEAQGRGSYNEQFF.

The genes are TRBV19 and TRBJ2-1, with a possible D match to TRBD1 (8 bases). The germline V gene has CDR1 LNHDA and CDR2 SQIVND (reference sequence). The germline V and J ends were trimmed by 7 bases and 3 bases, with 16 bases remaining between them. This CDR3 is built from 15 residues. CDR3 sequence (DNA): TGTGCCAGTACCCCCACAGGGGGGGACTACAATGAGCAGTTCTTC. Protein product: CASTPTGGDYNEQFF.

This chain uses TRBV23-1 with TRBJ2-5, with TRBD1 matching 8 bases. TRBV23-1 is recorded as an ORF, its role being uncertain. CDR3 size: 17 residues. The ends lost 0 bases at V and 5 bases at J; junction bases unmatched: 11. The CDR3 loop reads CASSQSGYQDREETQYF. CDR3 in DNA: TGCGCCAGCAGTCAATCCGGCTACCAGGACAGGGAGGAGACCCAGTACTTC.

V is TRBV19 and J is TRBJ2-3; 10 bases agree with TRBD2. Germline loops: CDR1 LNHDA, CDR2 SQIVND (reference sequence). There are 14 residues in the CDR3. Trimming took 5 bases from V and 6 from J; bases not matched to a gene: 5. The CDR3 loop is CASSLAGVVDTQYF. DNA for the CDR3: TGTGCCAGTAGTCTAGCGGGAGTAGTTGATACGCAGTATTTT.